Included here is one T cell receptor (beta chain) sequence, with context. The sample belongs to a study of blood T cell repertoires in COVID-19. Study in general: The origin of the acute and convalescent COVID-19 samples was the United States, Italy and Spain. The analysed material was cDNA or gDNA that came from T cells, B-cell-depleted T cells, or PBMCs.

Germline CDR1 SGHAT, CDR2 FQNNGV. This CDR3 contains 15 residues. The V and J ends lost 4 bases and 4 bases, in that order; junction bases with no gene match: 8. Original analysis: Amplification of reference gene primers was used by the study to estimate nucleated cell counts. Assay: immunoSEQ multiplex PCR; the TCRdb copy retains only in-frame clones and omits some. The V and J calls and the clone size are those of that table, but D and trimming were determined from the DNA. Here the sample spans almost 250,000 clones, about 89% being singletons. This clonotype was obtained from a woman aged 55-69 years who had recovered from COVID-19. The rearrangement uses TRBV11-2 and TRBJ2-5, with 8 bases matching TRBD2. The sample taken for sequencing was peripheral blood. The CDR3 nucleotides are TGTGCCAGCAGCTCTTCTACCGGGACTAGAGAGACCCAGTACTTC. It translates to CASSSSTGTRETQYF.